This TCR beta chain derives from a study of T cells in Graves' hyperthyroidism and ophthalmopathy. The CDR3 spans 13 residues. V was trimmed by 6 bases and J by 2 bases, leaving 10 bases between them. Patients showing uncontrolled infection, other autoimmune disease, pregnancy or lactation were ineligible. Diagnostic decisions used clinical symptoms, serum thyroxine and TRAb, thyroid ultrasound and orbital computed tomography. Study-level results: Stable hyperthyroidism was told apart from ophthalmopathy by a model built on 13 V-J features.

TCR beta CDR3 regions were amplified from RNA. HTBI primers were used for first-round RT-PCR of the TCR CDR3. Each CDR3 protein gets one entry after TCRdb re-called the multiplex PCR reads with MiXCR. The table has over 500,000 distinct CDR3 sequences, 40% to 50% seen once; the top ten hold 44%. This clonotype was seen repeatedly, ten times or more. Its antigen is not known. The clonotype originates from an adult woman with Graves' disease, either hyperthyroidism or ophthalmopathy (not recorded which). The chain uses TRBV12-3 or TRBV12-4 and TRBJ1-1; D possibly corresponds to TRBD1 (6 bases). Sequenced input: peripheral blood or thyroid tissue (not recorded which). CDR3 coding DNA: TGTGCCAGCAGACTCAGGGGAAACACTGAAGCTTTCTTT. Its translation: CASRLRGNTEAFF.